Each of the 23 T cell receptor beta chains below was sequenced from the same sample in a study of cytotoxic CD8 clonotypes in ibrutinib-treated CLL. Measured with immunoSEQ multiplex PCR; TCRdb has only the in-frame clones, and not every one. The top ten hold over 4.5% of the sample, which has fewer than 200,000 clones, under 85% seen once. The sequences come from PBMCs, collected after 24 months of ibrutinib treatment. The receptors originated from a human donor with chronic lymphocytic leukemia.

The chain carries TRBV4-3 and TRBJ2-7; 11 bases agree with TRBD2. Trimming took 4 bases from V and 3 from J; bases not matched to a gene: 2. The CDR3 has 14 amino acids. Germline CDR1 reads LGHNA; CDR2 reads YSLEER. CDR3 nucleotide sequence: TGCGCCAGCAGCCGGGGACTAGCGGTCTACGAGCAGTACTTC. It is translated as CASSRGLAVYEQYF.

The genes are TRBV4-2 and TRBJ2-1; D unclear. V lost 3 bases and J 0 bases, leaving 12 bases between the germline ends. Germline CDR1 reads LGHNA; CDR2 reads YNFKEQ. The CDR3 has 16 residues. CDR3 sequence reads: CASSHILPSSYNEQFF. The CDR3 coding sequence is TGTGCCAGCAGCCATATCCTTCCAAGCTCCTACAATGAGCAGTTCTTC.

The chain links TRBV4-2 to TRBJ2-7; weak D call: TRBD1 (5 bases). V shed 5 bases and J shed 4 bases, with 12 bases lying between them. The germline V gene encodes CDR1 LGHNA and CDR2 YNFKEQ. This CDR3 contains 13 residues. The DNA of the CDR3 is TGTGCCAGCAGCTCGGCCAGGGTGTACGAGCAGTACTTC. This sequence encodes CASSSARVYEQYF.

This chain joins TRBV29-1 and TRBJ2-1, with 8 bases aligning to TRBD2. There are 13 residues in the CDR3. V shed 8 bases and J 6 bases; nucleotides not matched to a gene: 9. Germline V gives CDR1 SQVTM, CDR2 ANQGSEA. The CDR3 DNA reads TGCAGCTTTAGAGCGGGAGTCCTCAATGAGCAGTTCTTC. It translates to CSFRAGVLNEQFF.

The gene calls are TRBV7-9 and TRBJ1-4, with D unclear. The CDR3 covers 16 residues. Per the germline V gene, CDR1 is SEHNR and CDR2 is FQNEAQ (reference sequence). V was trimmed by 1 base and J by 7 bases, leaving 16 bases between them. The DNA for the CDR3 is TGTGCCAGCAGCTTAGTGTTGGTGACTGTGAGTGAAAAACTGTTTTTT. Protein sequence: CASSLVLVTVSEKLFF.

This clone showed up just a few times. The chain uses TRBV18 and TRBJ2-7; no firm D call. Germline V gives CDR1 KGHSH, CDR2 LQKENI. Trimming stripped 2 bases from V and 5 bases from J, with 7 bases between. This CDR3 has 12 amino acids. CDR3 DNA: TGTGCCAGCTCACCAAGGTGGGACGAGCAGTACTTC. Protein sequence: CASSPRWDEQYF.

The V call is TRBV6-4, the J call TRBJ2-3; TRBD2 is a possible D gene (5 bases). Trimming stripped 3 bases from V and 1 base from J, with 8 bases between. Germline V gene lookup returns CDR1 MRHNA and CDR2 SNTAGT. The CDR3 has 14 amino acids. In nucleotides, the CDR3 is TGTGCCAGCAGTGAGGGAGATCGCACAGATACGCAGTATTTT. Translation gives CASSEGDRTDTQYF.

This chain uses TRBV7-2 with TRBJ2-1; either TRBD1 or TRBD2 may fit D (5 bases each). CDR1 is SGHTA, CDR2 FQGNSA, per germline. There are 15 residues in the CDR3. V lost 3 bases and J 1 base, leaving 10 bases between the germline ends. In nucleotides, the CDR3 is TGTGCCAGCAGCTTGGGACGACCATCCTACAATGAGCAGTTCTTC. This gives the protein CASSLGRPSYNEQFF.

The V gene is TRBV19, the J gene TRBJ1-1; D not certain. Per germline, CDR1 LNHDA and CDR2 SQIVND (reference sequence). The CDR3 has 17 residues. V was pared by 4 bases and J by 4 bases, with 22 bases between. Here the CDR3 reads CASSKGSRVGSGTEAFF. In DNA, the CDR3 is TGTGCCAGTAGTAAAGGGAGCAGAGTGGGTAGCGGCACTGAAGCTTTCTTT.

This clone was seen more than once but under ten times. The chain employs TRBV5-1 and TRBJ2-1; 7 bases map to TRBD1. Germline CDR1 is SGHRS and CDR2 is YFSETQ. The CDR3 spans 15 residues. J was trimmed by 7 bases and V by 1 base; bases with no gene match: 8. CDR3 residues: CASSLRAGTENEQFF. As DNA, the CDR3 is TGCGCCAGCAGCTTGAGGGCTGGGACAGAGAATGAGCAGTTCTTC.

V and J are TRBV7-3 and TRBJ2-7; unclear D gene. Trimming took off 0 bases at V and 6 bases at J, with 12 bases between the two ends. CDR1 SGHTA and CDR2 FQGTGA come from the germline V gene. This CDR3 is built from 14 residues. The CDR3 nucleotides read TGTGCCAGCAGCTTAACCGGCCCTGCTAGCGAGCAGTACTTC. Translation gives CASSLTGPASEQYF.

The V call is TRBV6-5, the J call TRBJ1-5, with D perhaps TRBD1 (5 bases). Trimming left V 6 bases short and J 3 bases short, with 15 bases between. The CDR3 spans 15 residues. CDR1 MNHEY and CDR2 SVGAGI come from the germline V gene. The CDR3 DNA reads TGTGCCAGCAGGGTCTCCCAGGGATACAATCAGCCCCAGCATTTT. Protein product: CASRVSQGYNQPQHF.

V gene TRBV7-2 combines with J gene TRBJ2-2, with a possible D match to TRBD1 (6 bases). Trimming took off 5 bases at V and 4 bases at J, with 14 bases between the two ends. The CDR3 spans 15 residues. The germline V gene encodes CDR1 SGHTA and CDR2 FQGNSA. The CDR3 loop is CASSRQTGPTGELFF. The CDR3 DNA is TGTGCCAGCAGCCGTCAGACAGGCCCCACCGGGGAGCTGTTTTTT.

The chain uses TRBV5-1 and TRBJ1-1; TRBD1 agrees at 8 bases. In germline, CDR1 is SGHRS, CDR2 YFSETQ. The CDR3 spans 15 residues. V lost 0 bases and J lost 4; bases outside the gene matches: 5. CDR3 nucleotide sequence: TGCGCCAGCAGCTTGGTTTCCGGACAGGGCACTGAAGCTTTCTTT. Its protein product is CASSLVSGQGTEAFF.

The chain combines TRBV5-1 with TRBJ1-1, with no clear D. Trimming stripped 0 bases from V and 4 bases from J, with 16 bases between. Germline loops: CDR1 SGHRS, CDR2 YFSETQ. The CDR3 runs 16 residues. Here the CDR3 DNA reads TGCGCCAGCAGCTTGGCCCGACATGTCTTAGGCACTGAAGCTTTCTTT. This sequence encodes CASSLARHVLGTEAFF.

This chain uses TRBV5-1 with TRBJ2-2, with a possible D match to TRBD2 (6 bases). Trimming removed 2 bases from V and 2 bases from J, with 10 bases in between. This CDR3 is 15 amino acids long. Germline V lookup: CDR1 SGHRS, CDR2 YFSETQ. The CDR3 region is CASSFSGINTGELFF. Written as DNA, the CDR3 is TGCGCCAGCAGCTTTAGCGGTATCAACACCGGGGAGCTGTTTTTT. Looking up the rest from reference TRBV5-1 and TRBJ2-2 gives the full variable domain: KAGVTQTPRYLIKTRGQQVTLSCSPISGHRSVSWYQQTPGQGLQFLFEYFSETQRNKGNFPGRFSGRQFSNSRSEMNVSTLELGDSALYLCASSFSGINTGELFFGEGSRLTVL.

This clone has only a few counts. The rearrangement joins TRBV5-1 to TRBJ2-3; D possibly corresponds to TRBD2 (7 bases). The length of the CDR3 is 15 residues. V was shortened by 1 base and J by 3 bases, with 12 bases between the two germline ends. Germline CDR1 is SGHRS and CDR2 is YFSETQ. The CDR3 region is CASSLNREGTDTQYF. CDR3 in DNA: TGCGCCAGCAGCTTGAACAGGGAGGGTACAGATACGCAGTATTTT.

This clone turned up a few times. The chain joins TRBV6-6 to TRBJ1-5; possibly TRBD1 for D (5 bases). This CDR3 comprises 13 residues. V was clipped by 7 bases and J by 7 bases, with 14 bases between them. The germline V gene has CDR1 MNHNY and CDR2 SVGAGI (reference sequence). CDR3: CASTVTREQPQHF. For the CDR3, the DNA is TGTGCCAGCACCGTAACCAGGGAGCAGCCCCAGCATTTT.

The chain joins TRBV4-1 to TRBJ2-2, with D unresolved. The ends were cut back, 0 bases at V and 1 base at J, with 6 bases in the middle. From germline, CDR1 is MGHRA and CDR2 YSYEKL. The CDR3 consists of 15 residues. The DNA of the CDR3 is TGCGCCAGCAGCCAAGACGGGCGGAACACCGGGGAGCTGTTTTTT. It is translated as CASSQDGRNTGELFF.

The chain links TRBV18 to TRBJ1-4, with 9 bases that match TRBD1. From germline, CDR1 is KGHSH and CDR2 LQKENI. Trimming cost V 3 bases and J 12 bases; bases outside gene matches: 8. The CDR3 covers 14 residues. For the CDR3, the DNA is TGTGCCAGCTCACCGGGACAGGGCCGTGCGGAACTGTTTTTT. As protein: CASSPGQGRAELFF.

The V call is TRBV2, the J call TRBJ1-5; D uncertain. The CDR3 spans 15 residues. V was shortened by 4 bases and J by 1 base, with 11 bases between the two germline ends. The germline V gene encodes CDR1 SNHLY and CDR2 FYNNEI. CDR3: CASSGAQGSNQPQHF. Written as DNA, the CDR3 is TGTGCCAGCAGTGGGGCACAAGGGAGCAATCAGCCCCAGCATTTT.

This clone was counted once. This chain uses TRBV2 with TRBJ2-7; D uncertain. Per the germline V gene, CDR1 is SNHLY and CDR2 is FYNNEI. Trimming pared 5 bases from V and 1 base from J, leaving 9 bases between. This CDR3 is 13 amino acids long. CDR3 sequence: CASSPGSSYEQYF. In DNA form, the CDR3 reads TGTGCCAGCAGTCCCGGGTCTTCCTACGAGCAGTACTTC.

This clone was found once. The chain recombines TRBV6-6 with TRBJ2-3; no reliable D call. The CDR3 covers 13 residues. With 6 bases removed from V and 1 base from J, the gap between germline ends came to 8 bases. Germline V gene sequence: CDR1 MNHNY, CDR2 SVGAGI (reference sequence). The CDR3 region is CASRHLRTDTQYF. The CDR3 DNA reads TGTGCCAGCAGACACCTGCGCACAGATACGCAGTATTTT.